These T cell receptor beta chains were read from a single sample in a study of T cells after yellow fever vaccination. One entry per CDR3 protein, called by TCRdb with MiXCR from the 5' RACE reads. The sample gives approximately 600,000 distinct CDR3 sequences, 12% of which show up once; around 14% is in the top ten. Sequenced here: PBMCs, sampled on the day of the yellow fever booster vaccination. All receptors come from a man aged 30-40 years who received the YFV17D yellow fever vaccine. CDR3s include the opening cysteine and the closing phenylalanine or tryptophan. D genes are given only for firm matches. Rows give clone size only sometimes, using once, few, many, or a class for an expanded clone.

D,J,size,V,DNA,CDR3
NA,TRBJ2-7,few,TRBV7-8,TGTGCCAGCAGCTTAGACACTAACGAGCAGTACTTC,CASSLDTNEQYF
TRBD2,TRBJ2-7,few,TRBV7-8,TGTGCCAGCAATCTCGCGGGGGGATACTACGAGCAGTACTTC,CASNLAGGYYEQYF
NA,TRBJ2-1,few,TRBV3-1,TGTGCCTGCAGCCAAGATCTCCCCGGGTACTCCTACAATGAGCAGTTCTTC,CACSQDLPGYSYNEQFF
NA,TRBJ1-2,few,TRBV10-2,TGCGCCAGCCGGGACGTATCTAACTATGGCTACACCTTC,CASRDVSNYGYTF
TRBD2,TRBJ2-7,many,TRBV5-1,TGCGCCAGCGCTCTCGACGGGGGGGCCTCCGAGCAGTACTTC,CASALDGGASEQYF
NA,TRBJ2-1,NA,TRBV30,TGTGCCTGGAGACGGGGGTACAATGAGCAGTTCTTC,CAWRRGYNEQFF
TRBD2,TRBJ2-1,few,TRBV12-3/TRBV12-4,TGTGCCAGCACCTTGGGGCGGGAGGTCCCCTACAATGAGCAGTTCTTC,CASTLGREVPYNEQFF
NA,TRBJ2-2,few,TRBV5-1,TGCGCCAGCAGCTTGGAAGGTCCCCATCGGGAGCTGTTTTTT,CASSLEGPHRELFF
NA,TRBJ1-1,few,TRBV20-1,TGCAGTGCTGCTCCAGGGTGGGACACTGAAGCTTTCTTT,CSAAPGWDTEAFF
TRBD2,TRBJ2-2,NA,TRBV12-3/TRBV12-4,TGTGCCAGCAGAAGGACTAGCGGGGGGTCGAACACCGGGGAGCTGTTTTTT,CASRRTSGGSNTGELFF
TRBD1,TRBJ1-1,NA,TRBV12-3/TRBV12-4,TGTGCCAGCAGTTTCGGTCAGGGGGTGGGGAACACTGAAGCTTTCTTT,CASSFGQGVGNTEAFF
TRBD2,TRBJ2-7,few,TRBV4-2,TGTGCCAGCAGCCAAGGCGGGAGTGGCAACGAGCAGTACTTC,CASSQGGSGNEQYF
TRBD1,TRBJ1-5,NA,TRBV9,TGTGCCAGCAGCGCCGGGACAGGGCCCAATCAGCCCCAGCATTTT,CASSAGTGPNQPQHF
TRBD2,TRBJ2-4,NA,TRBV5-1,TGCGCCAGCAGCGTCGGGGGGGGCCGGCTAGACGGGAGTCCAAACATTCAGTACTTC,CASSVGGGRLDGSPNIQYF
NA,TRBJ1-1,many,TRBV7-6,TGTGCCAGCAGCCCCGACCCAGGGTCTGGGGAAGCTTTCTTT,CASSPDPGSGEAFF
NA,TRBJ1-1,NA,TRBV5-1,TGCGCCAGCAGCTCACAGACAGGCCCTTCTGGTGAAGCTTTCTTT,CASSSQTGPSGEAFF
NA,TRBJ2-1,few,TRBV19,TGTGCCAGTAGTCCATCCGGGAAAAGGGGGTCGAGGAATGAGCAGTTCTTC,CASSPSGKRGSRNEQFF
NA,TRBJ1-2,NA,TRBV6-2/TRBV6-3,TGTGCCAGCAGTTACTGGGGAGCGAACTATGGCTACACCTTC,CASSYWGANYGYTF
NA,TRBJ1-5,many,TRBV12-3/TRBV12-4,TGTGCCAGCAGTCGAGACAGAAATCAGCCCCAGCATTTT,CASSRDRNQPQHF
NA,TRBJ2-1,few,TRBV20-1,TGCAGTGCCTCGCCCCGGGTCAATGAGCAGTTCTTC,CSASPRVNEQFF
TRBD1,TRBJ1-2,few,TRBV25-1,TGTGCCAGTTCACAGGGGGAACTCTATGGCTACACCTTC,CASSQGELYGYTF
TRBD2,TRBJ2-1,few,TRBV29-1,TGCAGCGTACTAGCGGGAGAGCAGTTCTTC,CSVLAGEQFF
NA,TRBJ2-2,NA,TRBV6-5,TGTGCCAGCAGTTACCTCAACACCGGGGAGCTGTTTTTT,CASSYLNTGELFF
TRBD1,TRBJ2-7,few,TRBV10-2,TGCGCCAGCAGTGAGTATACAGGGGCCTACGAGCAGTACTTC,CASSEYTGAYEQYF
NA,TRBJ2-3,many,TRBV7-2,TGTGCCAGCAGCTTAGCTGGGAATACGCAGTATTTT,CASSLAGNTQYF
NA,TRBJ2-7,few,TRBV15,TGTGCCACCAGCGGGCACAGCTCCTACGAGCAGTACTTC,CATSGHSSYEQYF
TRBD2,TRBJ2-1,few,TRBV20-1,TGCAGTGCTAGACGGCTAGCGGCAAGCTCCTACAATGAGCAGTTCTTC,CSARRLAASSYNEQFF
TRBD1,TRBJ2-3,NA,TRBV20-1,TGCAGTGCTAGAGAAACAGGGGAGTATACAGATACGCAGTATTTT,CSARETGEYTDTQYF
TRBD2,TRBJ2-1,NA,TRBV19,TGTGCCAGTAGTATAGATTTGGTAGCGGGCAATGAGCAGTTCTTC,CASSIDLVAGNEQFF
TRBD2,TRBJ2-1,many,TRBV9,TGTGCCAGCAGCGCCCTTGCGGGAGCGTACAATGAGCAGTTCTTC,CASSALAGAYNEQFF
TRBD1,TRBJ2-1,NA,TRBV7-8,TGTGCCAGCAGCGTCCGGGACAGAACCAATGAGCAGTTCTTC,CASSVRDRTNEQFF
TRBD1,TRBJ2-7,few,TRBV20-1,TGCAGTGCCCTGACAGGGAACTCCTACGAGCAGTACTTC,CSALTGNSYEQYF
NA,TRBJ1-5,few,TRBV18,TGTGCCAGCTCTATTGGGGGGAATAGCAATCAGCCCCAGCATTTT,CASSIGGNSNQPQHF
TRBD2,TRBJ2-7,few,TRBV7-2,TGTGCCAGCAGCTTCAAGCGGGAGCGATCCTACGAGCAGTACTTC,CASSFKRERSYEQYF
NA,TRBJ1-1,NA,TRBV29-1,TGCAGCGTTCAGCCGCTACGGAACACTGAAGCTTTCTTT,CSVQPLRNTEAFF
TRBD2,TRBJ2-1,few,TRBV2,TGTGCCAGCAGCGAAACTAGCGGGAGTCCTAGTGAGCAGTTCTTC,CASSETSGSPSEQFF
NA,TRBJ2-5,many,TRBV12-3/TRBV12-4,TGTGCCAGCAACCGAATGTACCAAGAGACCCAGTACTTC,CASNRMYQETQYF
NA,TRBJ2-1,few,TRBV30,TGTGCCTGGTTCTCCGGGGGCAATGAGCAGTTCTTC,CAWFSGGNEQFF
NA,TRBJ2-7,NA,TRBV6-5,TGTGCCAGCAGTTACTCGGACTACGAGCAGTACTTC,CASSYSDYEQYF
NA,TRBJ2-1,few,TRBV4-3,TGCGCCAGCAGCCAACAACTCGGGAGCCGCTCCTACAATGAGCAGTTCTTC,CASSQQLGSRSYNEQFF